The TCR beta chain described here comes from a study of blood T cell repertoires in COVID-19. Study-wide background: Specimens from acute and convalescent COVID-19 originated in the United States, Italy and Spain.

Per the study methods: For nucleated cells, counts were estimated from reference gene primer amplification. Method: immunoSEQ multiplex PCR; TCRdb's copy keeps in-frame clones and lacks some. Clone size and V and J calls were adopted from that table, with D and trimming inferred from the DNA. Found here are over 350,000 clones, 88% of them singletons; the top ten hold 0.9% to 1%. Participants came from some 23 US areas, aged roughly 18 to 90 years. In germline, CDR1 is MRHNA, CDR2 SNTAGT. CDR3 length equals 15 residues. The V and J ends lost 5 bases and 4 bases, in that order; junction bases with no gene match: 6. The count of this clone is one.

The chain employs TRBV6-4 and TRBJ2-1; 9 bases align to TRBD1. The specimen sequenced was PBMCs or T cells enriched from blood (not recorded which). The TCR sequence derives from a woman younger than 45 with acute COVID-19. The CDR3 is CASSSQGARYNEQFF. In DNA form, the CDR3 reads TGTGCCAGCAGTTCACAGGGGGCGCGATACAATGAGCAGTTCTTC.